The 13 T cell receptor beta chains below come from one sample, sequenced in a study of cytomegalovirus exposure and HLA in healthy donors. This PCR relied on a set of 60 Vbeta primers and 13 Jbeta primers. Using immunoSEQ multiplex PCR, the repertoire was profiled, and TCRdb retains in-frame clones only, with some absent. This sample has about 160,000 clones, with around 77% found just once. Sequenced sample: PBMCs. All receptors come from a man aged 55 to 69 in good health and CMV-seronegative.

V is TRBV5-4 and J is TRBJ2-3; possibly TRBD1 for D (6 bases). This CDR3 contains 15 residues. The germline gives CDR1 SGHNT, CDR2 YYREEE (reference sequence). With 2 bases removed from V and 5 bases from J, the gap between germline ends came to 15 bases. The CDR3 DNA sequence: TGTGCCAGCAGCTTTAAGGGGGAAGGGGGAGATACGCAGTATTTT. Its translation: CASSFKGEGGDTQYF.

The chain is built from TRBV28 and TRBJ1-2, with a weak D call TRBD1 (5 bases). The CDR3 runs to 14 residues. Trimming shortened V by 6 bases and J by 0 bases, and 11 bases separated the two germline ends. Germline V CDR1 and CDR2: MDHEN, SYDVKM. CDR3 in DNA: TGTGCCAGCAGGGAACAGGATCCTAACTATGGCTACACCTTC. Protein: CASREQDPNYGYTF.

Here the CDR3 reads CASSEETGAWRETQYF. The CDR3, as DNA: TGTGCCAGCAGCGAGGAAACAGGGGCTTGGAGAGAGACCCAGTACTTC. The rearrangement joins TRBV5-8 to TRBJ2-5, with 7 bases identical to TRBD1. Trimming removed 4 bases from V and 4 bases from J; junction bases left unmatched: 13. The CDR3 sequence is 16 residues long. Germline values: CDR1 SGHTS, CDR2 YDEGEE.

CDR3 DNA: TGCGCCAGCAGCCTCGACAGGACAGGGCTCGGGGAGCTGTTTTTT. Translating it yields CASSLDRTGLGELFF. The genes are TRBV5-1 and TRBJ2-2; 8 positions agree with TRBD1. CDR1 and CDR2 (germline): SGHRS, YFSETQ. The CDR3 loop spans 15 amino acids. Germline trimming cut 4 bases from V and 7 bases from J; bases unmatched to any gene: 9.

The rearrangement links TRBV4-1 to TRBJ1-2; the D is unclear. Between the trimmed V and J ends, which lost 3 bases and 2 bases, there was a span of 4 bases. The CDR3 loop spans 12 amino acids. From germline, CDR1 is MGHRA and CDR2 YSYEKL. The CDR3 reads CASSHRNYGYTF. The CDR3, as DNA: TGCGCCAGCAGCCACAGGAACTATGGCTACACCTTC.

J is TRBJ2-5 and V is TRBV7-2, with D perhaps matching TRBD2 (6 bases). There are 16 residues in the CDR3. The germline V gene encodes CDR1 SGHTA and CDR2 FQGNSA. With 4 bases removed from V and 5 bases from J, the gap between germline ends came to 20 bases. CDR3 amino acids: CASSSAVEGRLETQYF. In DNA, the CDR3 is TGTGCCAGCAGCTCCGCGGTGGAGGGGCGCTTGGAGACCCAGTACTTC.

The chain couples TRBV6-5 to TRBJ2-2; D is ambiguous. Germline V lookup: CDR1 MNHEY, CDR2 SVGAGI. Trimming shortened V by 3 bases and J by 6 bases, and 11 bases separated the two germline ends. The CDR3 runs to 14 residues. The CDR3 bases are TGTGCCAGCAGTTATCGAAATTTAGCCGGGGAGCTGTTTTTT. It codes for CASSYRNLAGELFF.

This clone was recorded only once. Germline and junction disagree at one end, which may indicate a read error. This sequence joins TRBV7-9 and TRBJ1-1; 7 nucleotides align to TRBD1. From germline, CDR1 is SEHNR and CDR2 FQNEAQ (reference sequence). This CDR3 comprises 14 residues. The CDR3 nucleotides read TGTTCCAGCAGCTTAGACAGGGAGGGCACTGAAGCTTTCTTT. This translates into CSSSLDREGTEAFF.

J is TRBJ1-2 and V is TRBV7-2; 10 nucleotides align to TRBD1. The CDR3 runs to 13 residues. With V trimmed by 5 bases and J by 8 bases, 5 bases remained unmatched. CDR1 and CDR2 from the germline V gene are SGHTA and FQGNSA. The DNA for the CDR3 is TGTGCCAGCAGCCCCCGGACAGGGGGAGGCTACACCTTC. Translated, it gives CASSPRTGGGYTF.

This chain uses TRBV19 with TRBJ1-4; D unresolved. Between the trimmed V and J ends, which lost 3 bases and 0 bases, there was a span of 8 bases. The CDR3 length is 15 residues. The germline V gene encodes CDR1 LNHDA and CDR2 SQIVND (reference sequence). The CDR3 loop reads CASSILSATNEKLFF. CDR3 nucleotides: TGTGCCAGTAGTATTCTGTCGGCAACTAATGAAAAACTGTTTTTT.

A note on this clone: Additional DNA sequences in this sample encode the identical CDR3. The genes are TRBV28 and TRBJ2-5, with 7 bases lining up with TRBD1. The J call may be in error: the DNA end matches TRBJ2-7 better. Germline assignment: CDR1 MDHEN and CDR2 SYDVKM. CDR3 length: 15 residues. The CDR3 is CASSLSGGPTYEQYF. For the CDR3, the DNA is TGTGCCAGCAGTTTATCAGGGGGACCTACCTACGAGCAGTACTTC.

This chain uses TRBV7-7 with TRBJ2-2; perhaps TRBD1 as D (6 bases). The CDR3 runs to 16 residues. Per the germline V gene, CDR1 is SSHAT and CDR2 is FNYEAQ (reference sequence). Trimming pared 1 base from V and 4 bases from J, leaving 13 bases between. CDR3 residues: CASSLDDRRGTGELFF. The CDR3 DNA is TGTGCCAGCAGCTTAGACGACAGGCGCGGCACCGGGGAGCTGTTTTTT.

This chain connects TRBV14 to TRBJ1-4; 9 bases map to TRBD1. The ends lost 2 bases at V and 4 bases at J; junction bases unmatched: 8. Germline CDR1 and CDR2: SGHDN and FVKESK. The CDR3 is 17 residues long. The CDR3, as DNA: TGTGCCAGCAGCCAAATCGGAAGGGACAGGGATAATGAAAAACTGTTTTTT. This codes for CASSQIGRDRDNEKLFF.